The rows below give T cell receptor beta chains drawn from one sample of a study of PD-1 blockade in classical Hodgkin lymphoma. Sequencing was performed with immunoSEQ multiplex PCR; in TCRdb, only in-frame clones are kept and a portion is missing. Among 50,000 or so clones, around nine tenths were seen once, and the ten largest hold approximately 7%. The material was peripheral blood mononuclear cells (PBMCs), obtained before the fourth cycle of nivolumab. Source of these receptors: a human donor with classical Hodgkin lymphoma. Each CDR3 is given without its conserved first and last residue. The order of the fields is J gene, CDR3 length, V gene, D gene, CDR3 protein. D genes are given only for firm matches.

TRBJ1-2	13	TRBV15	.	ATSRDSGSFGGYT
TRBJ1-5	12	TRBV7-2	.	ASSSGSGNQPQH
TRBJ2-5	14	TRBV5-4	.	ASSSGGGSSAETQY
TRBJ2-5	12	TRBV9	.	ASSVEVQGETQY
TRBJ1-3	17	TRBV7-2	.	ASSFYSSSRGVGGNTIY
TRBJ2-3	9	TRBV29-1	.	SVEALDTQY
TRBJ1-1	13	TRBV15	.	ATSSRESRATEAF
TRBJ1-2	12	TRBV6-1	.	ASSEAQGGYGYT
TRBJ1-2	13	TRBV19	.	ASSITGTANYGYT
TRBJ2-5	14	TRBV6-4	.	ASSDASWIYQETQY
TRBJ2-5	13	TRBV7-2	TRBD2	ASSFWTSGGETQY
TRBJ2-7	11	TRBV5-1	.	ANRRRGWYEQY
TRBJ1-1	10	TRBV19	.	ASRTGNTEAF
TRBJ2-7	12	TRBV11-1	.	ASSTDRTTYEQY
TRBJ2-1	13	TRBV6-4	TRBD2	ASSRTSGRGNEQF
TRBJ2-1	12	TRBV5-8	.	ASSPGHAGGEQF
TRBJ2-7	15	TRBV7-9	TRBD2	ASSFFGLAGGTYEQY
TRBJ2-2	15	TRBV7-6	TRBD2	ASSLAGGASNTGELF
TRBJ1-2	12	TRBV6-1	.	ASSGQAGSYGYT
TRBJ1-5	13	TRBV4-1	.	ASSQDGFFNVPQH
TRBJ1-5	12	TRBV15	.	ATSRATGYQPQH
TRBJ2-4	20	TRBV4-3	.	ASSQDWGTFMDPLLAKNIQY
TRBJ2-3	12	TRBV15	.	ATSRDRQASTQY
TRBJ2-5	11	TRBV29-1	.	SVDRQLQETQY
TRBJ2-3	10	TRBV15	.	ATRTDTDTQY
TRBJ2-5	11	TRBV7-2	.	ASTPQAGETQY
TRBJ1-5	11	TRBV15	TRBD1	ATSGGQGQPQH
TRBJ2-7	12	TRBV5-1	TRBD1	ASSSRTGAYEQY
TRBJ1-6	13	TRBV7-2	TRBD1	ASSLADRANSPLH
TRBJ2-2	12	TRBV4-2	.	ASSQPLGPGELF
TRBJ2-1	11	TRBV27	.	ASSSMGGNEQF
TRBJ2-3	12	TRBV28	.	ASSLGVSTDTQY
TRBJ2-7	13	TRBV6-1	TRBD1	ASSRETGGAGEQY
TRBJ2-5	14	TRBV19	TRBD2	ASSTHRLAGVETQY
TRBJ2-7	13	TRBV4-3	.	ASSQEVTDSYEQY
TRBJ1-2	12	TRBV28	.	ASSHQFSNYGYT
TRBJ1-5	10	TRBV7-2	.	ASSARGQPQH
TRBJ1-2	10	TRBV27	TRBD1	ASSFLGQLTY
TRBJ1-4	10	TRBV4-1	.	ASSSSGEKLF
TRBJ2-3	12	TRBV6-6	.	ASSYSEEVGTQY
TRBJ2-7	10	TRBV2	.	ASRPQGGEQY
TRBJ1-3	14	TRBV15	.	ATSTDSGYSGNTIY
TRBJ2-2	13	TRBV19	TRBD1	ASSVGTGNTGELF
TRBJ2-1	13	TRBV11-2	TRBD2	ASSVTSGSYNEQF
TRBJ2-1	13	TRBV27	TRBD2	ASSLLAGVYNEQF
TRBJ2-2	17	TRBV27	TRBD2	ASSPSGLAGSANTGELF
TRBJ1-5	14	TRBV25-1	TRBD1	ASSELRDRRIDPQH
TRBJ2-1	11	TRBV27	.	ASSLVSGNEQF
TRBJ1-5	11	TRBV6-4	.	ASSAASNQPQH
TRBJ2-1	13	TRBV27	TRBD2	ASSLAGDGYNEQF
TRBJ2-3	11	TRBV19	TRBD1	ASAAGGGDTQY
TRBJ1-5	15	TRBV18	.	ASSDTPGEPGNQPQH
TRBJ2-7	10	TRBV5-1	.	ASSLNSYEQY
TRBJ2-5	12	TRBV7-9	.	ASSLQGRWETQY
TRBJ1-2	14	TRBV27	TRBD1	ASSSAVPGQGYGYT
TRBJ1-5	12	TRBV6-5	TRBD1	ASSRSQGARAQH
TRBJ2-7	14	TRBV7-9	TRBD1	ASSLGPGTGTHEQY
TRBJ2-7	12	TRBV9	TRBD1	ASSVTGGHYEQY